This T cell receptor beta chain derives from a study of blood T cell repertoires in COVID-19. Overall study: PBMCs, B-cell-depleted T cells, or T cells were the source of the cDNA or gDNA that made up the material.

Per germline, CDR1 DFQATT and CDR2 SNEGSKA (reference sequence). This CDR3 has 15 amino acids. Trimming cost V 3 bases and J 4 bases, with 18 bases left between them. Assay used: immunoSEQ multiplex PCR; TCRdb lists only in-frame clones, some missing. The table has about 80,000 clones, about 91% seen once. The chain links TRBV20-1 to TRBJ1-2; tentatively, D is TRBD1 (5 bases). The clonotype was recovered from a woman older than 75 with acute or convalescent COVID-19. The sequenced sample was peripheral blood. The CDR3 loop is CSASLQGSDGYGYTF. CDR3 DNA sequence: TGCAGTGCTAGTTTGCAGGGCTCGGATGGCTATGGCTACACCTTC.